This note documents a single T cell receptor (beta chain) sequence. This sample was taken from a study of blood T cell repertoires in COVID-19. As for the study in general: Some COVID-19 samples were acute and others convalescent; all came from the United States, Italy and Spain. PBMCs, B-cell-depleted T cells, or T cells were the source of the cDNA or gDNA that made up the material.

Per the original methods: How many nucleated cells were present was estimated from reference gene primer amplification. Method: immunoSEQ multiplex PCR; TCRdb's copy keeps in-frame clones and lacks some. The DNA was the basis for D and trimming; V, J and clone size are from that table. The table shows about 190,000 clones, with approximately 91% occurring only once. CDR3 length equals 14 residues. Germline V lookup: CDR1 KGHSY, CDR2 FQNENV. J was trimmed by 7 bases and V by 5 bases; bases with no gene match: 7. This sequence originates from a man aged 70-80 years with active or convalescent COVID-19. The rearrangement joins TRBV16 to TRBJ1-2, with 10 bases lining up with TRBD1. The sample consisted of peripheral blood. This CDR3 is CASSDRDRGPGYTF. As DNA, the CDR3 is TGTGCCAGCAGCGACCGGGACAGGGGTCCTGGCTACACCTTC.